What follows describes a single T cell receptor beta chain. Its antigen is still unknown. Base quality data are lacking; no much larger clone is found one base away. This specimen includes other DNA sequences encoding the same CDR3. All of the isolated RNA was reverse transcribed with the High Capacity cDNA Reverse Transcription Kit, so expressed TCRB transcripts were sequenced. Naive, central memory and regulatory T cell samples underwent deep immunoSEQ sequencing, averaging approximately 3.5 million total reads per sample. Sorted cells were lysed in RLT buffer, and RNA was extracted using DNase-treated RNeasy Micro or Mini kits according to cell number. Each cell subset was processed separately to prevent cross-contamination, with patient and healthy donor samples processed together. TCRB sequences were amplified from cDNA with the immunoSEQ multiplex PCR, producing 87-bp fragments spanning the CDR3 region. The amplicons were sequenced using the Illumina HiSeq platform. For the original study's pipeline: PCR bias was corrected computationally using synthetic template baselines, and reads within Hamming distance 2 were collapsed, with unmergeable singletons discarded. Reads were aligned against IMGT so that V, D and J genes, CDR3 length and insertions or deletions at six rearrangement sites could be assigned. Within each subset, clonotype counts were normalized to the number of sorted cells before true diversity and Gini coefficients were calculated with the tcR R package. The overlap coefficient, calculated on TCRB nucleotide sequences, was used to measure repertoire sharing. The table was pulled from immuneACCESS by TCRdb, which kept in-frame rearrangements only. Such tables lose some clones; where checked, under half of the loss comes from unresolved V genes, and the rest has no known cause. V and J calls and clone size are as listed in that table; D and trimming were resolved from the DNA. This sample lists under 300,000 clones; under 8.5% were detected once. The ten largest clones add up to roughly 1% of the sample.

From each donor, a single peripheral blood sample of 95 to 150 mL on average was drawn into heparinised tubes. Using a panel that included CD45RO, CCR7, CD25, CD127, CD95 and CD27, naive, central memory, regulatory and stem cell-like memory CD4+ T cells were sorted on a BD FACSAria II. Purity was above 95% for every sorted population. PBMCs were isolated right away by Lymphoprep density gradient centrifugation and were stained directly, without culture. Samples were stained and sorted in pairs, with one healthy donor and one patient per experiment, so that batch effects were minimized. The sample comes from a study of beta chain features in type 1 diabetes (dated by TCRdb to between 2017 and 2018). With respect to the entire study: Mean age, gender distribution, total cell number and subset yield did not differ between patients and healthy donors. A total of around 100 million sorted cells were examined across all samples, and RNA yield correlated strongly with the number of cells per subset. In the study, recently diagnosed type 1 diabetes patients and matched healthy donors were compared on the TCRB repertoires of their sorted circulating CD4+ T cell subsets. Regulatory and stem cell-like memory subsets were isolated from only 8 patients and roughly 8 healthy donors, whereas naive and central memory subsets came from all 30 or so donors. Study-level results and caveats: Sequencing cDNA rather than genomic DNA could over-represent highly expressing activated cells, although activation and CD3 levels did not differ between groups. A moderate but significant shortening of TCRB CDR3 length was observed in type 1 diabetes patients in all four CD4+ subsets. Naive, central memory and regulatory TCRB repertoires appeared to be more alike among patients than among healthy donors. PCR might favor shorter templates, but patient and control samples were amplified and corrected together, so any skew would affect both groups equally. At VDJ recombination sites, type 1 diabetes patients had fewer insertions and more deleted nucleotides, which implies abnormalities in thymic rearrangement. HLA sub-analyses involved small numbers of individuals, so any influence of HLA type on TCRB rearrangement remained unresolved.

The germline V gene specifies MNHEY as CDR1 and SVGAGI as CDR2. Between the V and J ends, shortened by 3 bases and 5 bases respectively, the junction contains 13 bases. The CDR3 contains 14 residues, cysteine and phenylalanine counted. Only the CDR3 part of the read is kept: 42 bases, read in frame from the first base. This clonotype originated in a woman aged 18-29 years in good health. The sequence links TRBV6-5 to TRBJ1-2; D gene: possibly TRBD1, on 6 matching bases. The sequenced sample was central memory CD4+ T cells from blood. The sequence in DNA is TGTGCCAGCAGTTATGGGGGGCAGCCGTATGGCTACACCTTC. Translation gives CASSYGGQPYGYTF.